Following are 15 T cell receptor beta chains from one sample sequenced in a study of OX40 agonist ivuxolimab in advanced cancers. The repertoire was sequenced with immunoSEQ multiplex PCR; TCRdb's copy has only in-frame clones and lacks some. The data hold roughly 90,000 clones, with 87% observed a single time. The sample in question was CD4+ or CD8+ T cells sorted from blood, obtained in a trial of the OX40 agonist ivuxolimab. These receptors were collected from an adult with an advanced solid tumor such as melanoma, head and neck, liver or kidney cancer.

The V and J genes are TRBV5-1 and TRBJ2-1; 9 nucleotides align to TRBD1. The V gene end was trimmed by 0 bases and the J gene end by 10 bases; junction bases not matched to a gene: 8. Per the germline V gene, CDR1 is SGHRS and CDR2 is YFSETQ. The CDR3 consists of 15 residues. The CDR3, as DNA: TGCGCCAGCAGCTTGGAAGGGACAGGGACGTGGGAGCAGTTCTTC. This gives the protein CASSLEGTGTWEQFF.

V and J are TRBV6-5 and TRBJ2-7; possible D gene TRBD2, 6 bases. The CDR3 consists of 15 residues. Germline CDR1 and CDR2: MNHEY and SVGAGI. The V end was cut by 5 bases, the J end by 1 base, with 15 bases between. Here the CDR3 reads CASSPLTGVSYEQYF. The CDR3 nucleotides are TGTGCCAGCAGTCCCCTTACGGGGGTATCCTACGAGCAGTACTTC.

V usage is TRBV28 and J usage is TRBJ1-5; the D is unclear. The germline V and J ends were trimmed by 6 bases and 0 bases, with 6 bases remaining between them. Germline lookup yields CDR1 MDHEN and CDR2 SYDVKM. This CDR3 has 13 amino acids. The CDR3 spells CASSWDSNQPQHF. CDR3 bases: TGTGCCAGCAGCTGGGATAGCAATCAGCCCCAGCATTTT.

The sample holds one count of this clone. The CDR3 nucleotides are TGTGCCAGCAGCCCACTCAGTGGTAGGTCTAGCAATCAGCCCCAGCATTTT. Its translation: CASSPLSGRSSNQPQHF. The V and J genes are TRBV7-9 and TRBJ1-5; no clear D gene. The germline V gene has CDR1 SEHNR and CDR2 FQNEAQ (reference sequence). The CDR3 is 17 amino acids. Between the trimmed V and J ends, which lost 5 bases and 0 bases, there was a span of 17 bases.

The rearrangement joins TRBV4-3 to TRBJ2-2; D remains ambiguous. The CDR3 is 13 amino acids. Per germline, CDR1 LGHNA and CDR2 YSLEER. Trimming pared 4 bases from V and 3 bases from J, leaving 6 bases between. The CDR3 loop is CASSPGYTGELFF. CDR3 DNA: TGCGCCAGCAGCCCCGGGTACACCGGGGAGCTGTTTTTT.

The J gene is TRBJ1-5, the V gene TRBV7-3; TRBD1 matches at 10 bases. CDR1 and CDR2 (germline): SGHTA, FQGTGA. After removal of 5 bases from V and 5 bases from J, the junction contained 9 bases not matched to a gene. The CDR3 totals 16 residues. This chain's CDR3 is CASSPRQGAPYQPQHF. The CDR3 DNA reads as TGTGCCAGCAGCCCTCGACAGGGGGCTCCCTATCAGCCCCAGCATTTT.

V usage is TRBV10-3 and J usage is TRBJ2-3, with 12 bases identical to TRBD2. The CDR3 extends over 15 amino acids. Per germline, CDR1 ENHRY and CDR2 SYGVKD. V trimming: 8 bases; J trimming: 2 bases; junction bases outside the gene matches: 5. The CDR3 region has the DNA TGTGCCATCTCAACTAGCGGGGGGACCACAGATACGCAGTATTTT. As protein: CAISTSGGTTDTQYF.

The gene calls are TRBV6-1 and TRBJ2-4, with D possibly matching TRBD1 (6 bases). The V end was cut by 8 bases, the J end by 5 bases, with 13 bases between. Germline CDR1 MNHNS, CDR2 SASEGT. CDR3 length: 13 amino acids. The CDR3 loop reads CASGSTGQNIQYF. DNA for the CDR3: TGTGCCAGCGGGAGTACAGGGCAAAACATTCAGTACTTC.

The sample holds a few counts of this clone. The V gene is TRBV4-3, the J gene TRBJ1-4; TRBD1 matches 9 bases. The CDR3 has 15 residues. Trimming cost V 4 bases and J 6 bases; bases outside gene matches: 6. The germline V gene has CDR1 LGHNA and CDR2 YSLEER. The CDR3 sequence: CASSPTGGGYEKLFF. The DNA for the CDR3 is TGCGCCAGCAGCCCGACAGGGGGAGGGTATGAAAAACTGTTTTTT.

The V gene is TRBV13, the J gene TRBJ1-4, with D perhaps matching TRBD1 (5 bases). The CDR3 extends over 18 amino acids. Deletions cut 5 bases from V and 7 bases from J, with 26 bases between. The germline CDR1 and CDR2 sequences are PRHDT and FYEKMQ (reference sequence). DNA for the CDR3: TGTGCCAGCAGCGACCGTCGACACGGCTCGGATAGGGGTGAAAAACTGTTTTTT. Amino acid sequence: CASSDRRHGSDRGEKLFF.

The chain couples TRBV4-2 to TRBJ2-7; 7 positions match TRBD1. The V gene's germline CDR1 is LGHNA and CDR2 YNFKEQ. This CDR3 spans 14 amino acids. J was trimmed by 2 bases and V by 6 bases; bases with no gene match: 7. This CDR3 is CASSSRQGPYEQYF. For the CDR3, the DNA is TGTGCCAGCAGTTCTAGACAGGGACCCTACGAGCAGTACTTC.

The rearrangement uses TRBV19 and TRBJ2-3; D is unclear. This CDR3 is 15 amino acids long. V lost 0 bases and J lost 5, with 12 bases in between. Looked up from germline, CDR1 is LNHDA and CDR2 is SQIVND (reference sequence). The DNA for the CDR3 is TGTGCCAGTAGTATAGATCGCGTCCCGGGAGATACGCAGTATTTT. This translates into CASSIDRVPGDTQYF.

The rearrangement joins TRBV6-4 to TRBJ1-5, with D possibly matching TRBD1 (5 bases). The CDR3 has 15 residues. V was shortened by 2 bases and J by 7 bases, with 15 bases between the two germline ends. Germline CDR1 is MRHNA and CDR2 is SNTAGT. The CDR3, as DNA: TGTGCCAGCAGTGACCCCACGGGGGATGGACAGCCCCAGCATTTT. This sequence encodes CASSDPTGDGQPQHF.

The chain links TRBV7-2 to TRBJ2-2, with a tentative D call TRBD1 (5 bases). There are 18 residues in the CDR3. Trimming removed 4 bases from V and 1 base from J, with 19 bases in between. Germline CDR1 and CDR2: SGHTA and FQGNSA. CDR3: CASSSFRRRAGNTGELFF. CDR3 coding DNA: TGTGCCAGCAGCTCTTTTCGCCGCAGGGCCGGGAACACCGGGGAGCTGTTTTTT.

The rearrangement uses TRBV7-9 and TRBJ2-3; 8 bases match TRBD1. CDR1 is SEHNR, CDR2 FQNEAQ, per germline (reference sequence). The CDR3 is made up of 16 amino acids. The junction had 10 bases not matched to a gene; V was cut back by 1 base and J by 7 bases. In DNA, the CDR3 is TGTGCCAGCAGCTTAGAGTCGGCAGGGGGCAAGTATACGCAGTATTTT. It codes for CASSLESAGGKYTQYF.